This T cell receptor (beta chain) was profiled in a study of blood T cell repertoires in COVID-19. Study-wide background: The United States, Italy and Spain supplied acute and convalescent COVID-19 samples. T cells, B-cell-depleted T cells, or PBMCs supplied cDNA or gDNA.

The CDR3 length is 13 residues. Germline V lookup: CDR1 MNHEY, CDR2 SVGAGI. V was shortened by 7 bases and J by 4 bases, with 13 bases between the two germline ends. In the original analysis: Reference gene primer amplification yielded estimated nucleated cell counts. The assay was immunoSEQ multiplex PCR, and TCRdb's table has in-frame clones only and misses some. That table is the source of V, J and clone size, and D and trimming were worked out from the DNA. The sample holds around 260,000 clones, under 90% seen once. The V gene is TRBV6-5, the J gene TRBJ1-2; D is perhaps TRBD1 (5 bases). The origin of this receptor is a woman aged 45-59 years who had recovered from COVID-19. Source material: peripheral blood. CDR3 nucleotides: TGTGCCAGCACCAGGCCAGACAGCTATGGCTACACCTTC. Encoded protein: CASTRPDSYGYTF.